This entry lists 10 T cell receptor beta chains sequenced from one sample in a study of OX40 agonist ivuxolimab in advanced cancers. TCRdb keeps only in-frame clones here, not all; method: immunoSEQ multiplex PCR. The sample yields some 65,000 clones, 77% seen once. The material was CD4+ or CD8+ T cells sorted from blood, obtained in a trial of the OX40 agonist ivuxolimab. Source of these receptors: an adult with an advanced solid tumor such as melanoma, head and neck, liver or kidney cancer.

The chain links TRBV2 to TRBJ1-5; TRBD1 aligns across 9 bases. The CDR3 sequence is 14 residues long. J gave up 6 bases and V 6 bases, and 6 bases lay outside the gene matches. Germline CDR1 is SNHLY and CDR2 is FYNNEI. CDR3 DNA sequence: TGTGCCAGCAGCACAGGGGGCGGGAGTCAGCCCCAGCATTTT. Encoded protein: CASSTGGGSQPQHF.

The chain has TRBV7-9 and TRBJ2-1; weak D call: TRBD2 (5 bases). Per the germline V gene, CDR1 is SEHNR and CDR2 is FQNEAQ (reference sequence). Trimming cost V 2 bases and J 7 bases, with 12 bases left between them. The CDR3 loop spans 14 amino acids. The CDR3 nucleotides are TGTGCCAGCAGCTTACTGGACTCCTCAAATGAGCAGTTCTTC. Encoded protein: CASSLLDSSNEQFF.

Only a few counts were recorded for this clone. The rearrangement joins TRBV28 to TRBJ2-7, with D possibly matching TRBD2 (7 bases). V was trimmed by 6 bases and J by 0 bases, leaving 15 bases between them. Germline CDR1 reads MDHEN; CDR2 reads SYDVKM. The CDR3 loop spans 15 amino acids. The chain's CDR3 is CASRRGGPGSYEQYF. The CDR3 nucleotides are TGTGCCAGCAGGAGGGGGGGACCGGGCTCCTACGAGCAGTACTTC.

This clone has more than one count but fewer than ten. CDR3 protein: CASSSYGTGVNEQYF. In nucleotides, the CDR3 is TGTGCCAGCAGTTCCTATGGGACAGGGGTAAACGAGCAGTACTTC. V and J are TRBV28 and TRBJ2-7; 10 bases align to TRBD1. The CDR3 is 15 amino acids. V was clipped by 4 bases and J by 5 bases; unmatched bases: 8. Germline V CDR1 and CDR2: MDHEN, SYDVKM.

This clone was observed a handful of times. This sequence joins TRBV7-9 and TRBJ1-6; 7 positions agree with TRBD1. Trimming cost V 5 bases and J 10 bases; bases outside gene matches: 11. CDR1 and CDR2 (germline): SEHNR, FQNEAQ (reference sequence). CDR3 length: 15 residues. DNA of the CDR3: TGTGCCAGCAGCGTCGACAGGGCCGGGCGGTCACCCCTCCACTTT. Protein: CASSVDRAGRSPLHF.

The chain links TRBV6-6 to TRBJ1-3; D uncertain. This CDR3 contains 14 residues. The germline gives CDR1 MNHNY, CDR2 SVGAGI (reference sequence). V lost 2 bases and J 0 bases, leaving 5 bases between the germline ends. In DNA form, the CDR3 reads TGTGCCAGCAGTTACGGAAACTCTGGAAACACCATATATTTT. This gives the protein CASSYGNSGNTIYF.

This clone has just one count. The chain links TRBV9 to TRBJ2-5, with 10 bases lining up with TRBD1. Germline assignment: CDR1 SGDLS and CDR2 YYNGEE. This CDR3 is 17 amino acids long. After removal of 0 bases from V and 1 base from J, the junction contained 6 bases not matched to a gene. The CDR3 region has the DNA TGTGCCAGCAGCGTAGCGGCGGGACAGGGGCTCCAAGAGACCCAGTACTTC. Amino acid sequence: CASSVAAGQGLQETQYF.

The genes are TRBV6-5 and TRBJ1-1, with D possibly TRBD1 on 5 matching bases. Trimming stripped 6 bases from V and 2 bases from J, with 13 bases between. The CDR3 extends over 14 amino acids. Germline V gene sequence: CDR1 MNHEY, CDR2 SVGAGI. The CDR3 sequence: CASSREQGNTEAFF. CDR3 nucleotides: TGTGCCAGCAGCCGTGAGCAGGGAAACACTGAAGCTTTCTTT.

The chain couples TRBV5-1 to TRBJ1-1; the match to TRBD1 covers 8 bases. The CDR3 is made up of 14 amino acids. V shed 5 bases and J 3 bases; nucleotides not matched to a gene: 6. Germline V gene sequence: CDR1 SGHRS, CDR2 YFSETQ. The CDR3 nucleotides are TGCGCCAGCAGACAGGGGGAGGTGTACACTGAAGCTTTCTTT. Translation gives CASRQGEVYTEAFF.

The chain employs TRBV19 and TRBJ1-5; a possible D gene is TRBD1 (5 bases). Per germline, CDR1 LNHDA and CDR2 SQIVND (reference sequence). The length of the CDR3 is 13 residues. Trimming left V 0 bases short and J 9 bases short, with 9 bases between. Here the CDR3 DNA reads TGTGCCAGTAGTATAGATCAGGGTGGGCCCCAGCATTTT. Translation gives CASSIDQGGPQHF.